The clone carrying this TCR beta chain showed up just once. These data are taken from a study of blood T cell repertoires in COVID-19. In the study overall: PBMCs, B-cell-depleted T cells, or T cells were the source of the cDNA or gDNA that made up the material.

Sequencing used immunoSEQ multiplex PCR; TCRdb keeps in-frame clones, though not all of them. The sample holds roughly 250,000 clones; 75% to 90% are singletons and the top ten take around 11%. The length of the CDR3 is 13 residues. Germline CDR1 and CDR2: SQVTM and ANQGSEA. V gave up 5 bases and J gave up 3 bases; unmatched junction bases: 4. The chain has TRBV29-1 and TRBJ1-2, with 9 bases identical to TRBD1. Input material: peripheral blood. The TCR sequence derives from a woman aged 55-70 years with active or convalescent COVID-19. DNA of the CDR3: TGCAGCGTTTTCCGGGACAGGGACTATGGCTACACCTTC. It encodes CSVFRDRDYGYTF.